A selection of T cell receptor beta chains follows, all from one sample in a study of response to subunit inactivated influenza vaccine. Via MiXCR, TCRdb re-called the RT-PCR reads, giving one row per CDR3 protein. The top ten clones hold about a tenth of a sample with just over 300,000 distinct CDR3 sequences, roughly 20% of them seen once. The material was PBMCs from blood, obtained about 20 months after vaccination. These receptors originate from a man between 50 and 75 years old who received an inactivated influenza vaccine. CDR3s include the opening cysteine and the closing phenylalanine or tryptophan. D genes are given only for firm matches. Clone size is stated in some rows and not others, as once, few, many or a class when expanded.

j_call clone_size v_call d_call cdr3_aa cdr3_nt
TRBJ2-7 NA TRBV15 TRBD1 CATSRDMAGGYEQYF TGTGCCACCAGCAGAGACATGGCAGGGGGCTACGAGCAGTACTTC
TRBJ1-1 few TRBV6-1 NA CASTARGSGGSEAFF TGTGCCAGCACCGCACGGGGGTCGGGAGGGTCTGAAGCTTTCTTT
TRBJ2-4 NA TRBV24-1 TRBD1 CATSDPTGDSRNIQYF TGTGCCACCAGTGACCCGACAGGGGACTCCCGAAACATTCAGTACTTC
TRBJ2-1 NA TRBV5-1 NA CASSPSERYNEQFF TGCGCCAGCAGCCCCAGTGAACGGTACAATGAGCAGTTCTTC
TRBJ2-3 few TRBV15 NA CATSREGRELTRDTQYF TGTGCCACCAGCAGAGAGGGAAGGGAGCTCACTAGAGATACGCAGTATTTT
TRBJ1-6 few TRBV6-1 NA CASTLPSPGNNSPLHF TGTGCCAGCACCCTCCCCAGCCCGGGGAATAATTCACCCCTCCACTTT
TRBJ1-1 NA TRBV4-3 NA CASSQAYETAEAFF TGCGCCAGCAGCCAAGCTTACGAGACAGCTGAAGCTTTCTTT
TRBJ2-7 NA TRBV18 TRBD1 CASSPSTGASYEQYF TGTGCCAGCTCACCATCAACAGGGGCCTCCTACGAGCAGTACTTC
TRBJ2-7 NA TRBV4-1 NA CASSSYSGFSEQYF TGCGCCAGCAGCTCGTACAGCGGGTTTTCTGAGCAGTACTTC
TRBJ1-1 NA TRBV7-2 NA CASSRFSGAAFF TGTGCCAGCAGCCGATTCTCCGGGGCAGCTTTCTTT
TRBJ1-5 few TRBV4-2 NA CASSQDRHNNQPQHF TGTGCCAGCAGCCAAGATCGGCACAACAATCAGCCCCAGCATTTT
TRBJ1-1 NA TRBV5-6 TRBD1 CASSFDGTGPPQRNTEAFF TGTGCCAGCAGTTTTGACGGGACAGGGCCTCCTCAACGGAACACTGAAGCTTTCTTT
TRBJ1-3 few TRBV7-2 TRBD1 CASSFVSRGQGNTIYF TGTGCCAGCAGCTTTGTCAGCAGGGGGCAGGGAAACACCATATATTTT
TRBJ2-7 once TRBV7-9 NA CASSFISYEQYF TGTGCCAGCAGCTTCATCTCCTACGAGCAGTACTTC
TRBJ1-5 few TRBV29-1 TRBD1 CSVRTGTNQPQHF TGCAGCGTTCGGACAGGGACTAATCAGCCCCAGCATTTT
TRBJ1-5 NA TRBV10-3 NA CAISQQSGNQPQHF TGTGCCATCAGCCAGCAGTCGGGCAATCAGCCCCAGCATTTT
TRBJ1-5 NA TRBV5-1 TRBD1 CASSLGQGDNQPQHF TGCGCCAGCAGCCTCGGACAGGGTGACAATCAGCCCCAGCATTTT
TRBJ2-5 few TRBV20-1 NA CSARSVAGAQETQYF TGCAGTGCTAGATCCGTGGCTGGGGCCCAAGAGACCCAGTACTTC
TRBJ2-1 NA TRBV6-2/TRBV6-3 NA CASSYVRRAQGIGEQFF TGTGCCAGCAGTTACGTCCGGCGGGCACAAGGCATCGGGGAGCAGTTCTTC
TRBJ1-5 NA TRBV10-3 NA CAISDFQDQDQPQHF TGTGCCATCAGTGACTTTCAGGACCAGGATCAGCCCCAGCATTTT
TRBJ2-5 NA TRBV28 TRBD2 CASSQVAGGSQETQYF TGTGCCAGCAGTCAAGTGGCGGGAGGTTCGCAGGAGACCCAGTACTTC
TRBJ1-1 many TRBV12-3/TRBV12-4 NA CASSLALFTRDTEAFF TGTGCCAGCAGTTTAGCCCTATTCACGCGGGACACTGAAGCTTTCTTT
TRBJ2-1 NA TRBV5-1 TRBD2 CASSDLAGGMFYEQFF TGCGCCAGCAGCGACCTAGCGGGAGGGATGTTCTATGAGCAGTTCTTC
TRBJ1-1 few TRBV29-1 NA CSVTWGGAEAFF TGCAGCGTTACTTGGGGAGGGGCTGAAGCTTTCTTT